These T cell receptor beta chains were read from a single sample in a study of blood T cell repertoires in COVID-19. Clones were read by immunoSEQ multiplex PCR, and TCRdb kept only the in-frame ones, dropping some. The data contain roughly 670,000 clones, over 80% of them singletons. Sequenced sample: peripheral blood. Receptors originate from a woman younger than 30 with acute or convalescent COVID-19. Both conserved end residues are part of each CDR3. Each record gives: V gene, J gene, CDR3 protein.

V gene: TRBV29-1; J gene: TRBJ2-5; CDR3 protein: CSGTGDGETQYF
V gene: TRBV6-2/TRBV6-3; J gene: TRBJ2-1; CDR3 protein: CASSPMREGSSYNEQFF
V gene: TRBV5-8; J gene: TRBJ2-3; CDR3 protein: CASSLRDTQYF
V gene: TRBV19; J gene: TRBJ2-1; CDR3 protein: CASSIRGNYEQFF
V gene: TRBV19; J gene: TRBJ1-2; CDR3 protein: CASSIIEDYGYTF
V gene: TRBV7-9; J gene: TRBJ1-1; CDR3 protein: CASSTRTGGGTEAFF
V gene: TRBV9; J gene: TRBJ1-1; CDR3 protein: CASSVASGGYTEAFF
V gene: TRBV4-3; J gene: TRBJ2-7; CDR3 protein: CASSQLRGREQYF
V gene: TRBV2; J gene: TRBJ1-6; CDR3 protein: CASTFSPGQQNYNSPLHF
V gene: TRBV4-1; J gene: TRBJ1-2; CDR3 protein: CASSQAGSTYGYTF
V gene: TRBV27; J gene: TRBJ2-7; CDR3 protein: CASSLLPLLGYEQYF
V gene: TRBV7-2; J gene: TRBJ1-1; CDR3 protein: CASSLRAGNTEAFF
V gene: TRBV24-1; J gene: TRBJ2-2; CDR3 protein: CATSDRDRGGTGELFF
V gene: TRBV24-1; J gene: TRBJ2-1; CDR3 protein: CATSDLRTGPKQFF
V gene: TRBV7-2; J gene: TRBJ1-1; CDR3 protein: CASKRAGQANTEAFF
V gene: TRBV7-3; J gene: TRBJ1-2; CDR3 protein: CASSLTGQNYGYTF
V gene: TRBV19; J gene: TRBJ1-6; CDR3 protein: CASIDRVRSNSPLHF
V gene: TRBV28; J gene: TRBJ1-3; CDR3 protein: CASSLWNTGRGNTIYF
V gene: TRBV27; J gene: TRBJ2-7; CDR3 protein: CASSWALAGPYEQYF
V gene: TRBV9; J gene: TRBJ1-2; CDR3 protein: CASSARQGTAGYTF
V gene: TRBV25-1; J gene: TRBJ1-1; CDR3 protein: CASSEQSPGGDTEAFF
V gene: TRBV5-4; J gene: TRBJ1-2; CDR3 protein: CASSFGTVRYGYTF
V gene: TRBV29-1; J gene: TRBJ1-4; CDR3 protein: CSVGRGGEKLFF
V gene: TRBV6-4; J gene: TRBJ1-6; CDR3 protein: CASRRRGSGQGGSPLHF
V gene: TRBV6-2/TRBV6-3; J gene: TRBJ2-3; CDR3 protein: CASRPSVSTDTQYF
V gene: TRBV5-1; J gene: TRBJ1-2; CDR3 protein: CASSPISTKNYGYTF
V gene: TRBV15; J gene: TRBJ1-2; CDR3 protein: CATSFYQDRDLDYGYTF
V gene: TRBV4-1; J gene: TRBJ2-3; CDR3 protein: CASSQDSRTATPSTDTQYF
V gene: TRBV4-2; J gene: TRBJ2-2; CDR3 protein: CASGYPGGHRTGELFF
V gene: TRBV5-5; J gene: TRBJ1-1; CDR3 protein: CASSSPGGVTEAFF
V gene: TRBV5-1; J gene: TRBJ1-6; CDR3 protein: CASSIAWDRGSPLHF
V gene: TRBV4-3; J gene: TRBJ2-1; CDR3 protein: CASSLGLAEYNEQFF
V gene: TRBV19; J gene: TRBJ1-5; CDR3 protein: CASSTLPWQGRLHQPQHF
V gene: TRBV7-2; J gene: TRBJ2-7; CDR3 protein: CASSRSRGRRPYEQYF
V gene: TRBV11-3; J gene: TRBJ2-3; CDR3 protein: CASSSPGHLTDTQYF
V gene: TRBV19; J gene: TRBJ1-5; CDR3 protein: CATKTGSHAGNQPQHF